The rows below give T cell receptor beta chains drawn from one sample of a study of shared clonotypes between healthy human individuals. The repertoire was sequenced with immunoSEQ multiplex PCR; TCRdb's copy has only in-frame clones and lacks some. Of approximately 1.5 million clones in the sample, approximately 98% are singletons; the top ten hold approximately 0.45%. The sequencing input was naive CD4+ T cells sorted from blood. The receptor source for this set is a man aged 25 to 45 in good health. The CDR3 runs from the conserved cysteine through the conserved F or W.

J,V,CDR3
TRBJ2-7,TRBV5-4,CASRAGTDTYEQYF
TRBJ2-1,TRBV19,CASSPGTSWGNEQFF
TRBJ2-3,TRBV2,CARGPADTQYF
TRBJ2-7,TRBV6-1,CASSEAGTNYEQYF
TRBJ1-5,TRBV6-1,CASSEARGLFQPQHF
TRBJ2-7,TRBV7-2,CASSLGGAAYEQYF
TRBJ1-4,TRBV5-1,CASSFTRNSNEKLFF
TRBJ2-3,TRBV5-6,CASSLLADTQYF
TRBJ2-3,TRBV29-1,CSVGLRGRVDTQYF
TRBJ1-2,TRBV2,CASTRYYGYTF
TRBJ2-3,TRBV2,CASRRLAGGQADTQYF
TRBJ2-7,TRBV27,CASRRLAGEHYEQYF
TRBJ2-2,TRBV7-8,CASSLAPLGELFF
TRBJ2-2,TRBV5-6,CASSFGGNGELFF
TRBJ1-2,TRBV20-1,CSARDGYGYTF
TRBJ2-3,TRBV5-1,CASSSLLGADTQYF
TRBJ2-4,TRBV6-5,CASSFTSRLDIQYF
TRBJ2-7,TRBV18,CASSPLAGAVSYEQYF
TRBJ2-7,TRBV7-2,CASSLGLGSVTYEQYF
TRBJ1-1,TRBV14,CASSKHDGMPRGAFF
TRBJ2-7,TRBV11-2,CASSYSGWYEQYF
TRBJ2-3,TRBV28,CASSFSTGKTDTQYF
TRBJ1-5,TRBV6-1,CASSDQTGLSNQPQHF